In its sample, the clone carrying this T cell receptor (beta chain) was seen once. The data stem from a study of shared clonotypes between healthy human individuals. Trimming left V 5 bases short and J 11 bases short, with 13 bases between. Germline V lookup: CDR1 SGHAT, CDR2 FQDESV (reference sequence). The CDR3 spans 11 residues. Generated by immunoSEQ multiplex PCR, the TCRdb table keeps only in-frame clones and is missing some. The sample lists 2,500,000 or so clones; 93% were seen once. This sequence was found in a man aged 18 to 35 in good health. Some clones in this sample may be carry-over from other donors' samples. The rearrangement joins TRBV11-1 to TRBJ2-7, with a weak D call TRBD2 (5 bases). Source material: naive CD4+ T cells from PBMCs. The subset is: CD45RA+ positively selected. This CDR3 reads CASSPGVGEYF. CDR3 DNA sequence: TGTGCCAGCAGCCCCGGGGTCGGGGAGTACTTC.